This TCR beta chain originates from a study of T-cell memory formation after mild COVID-19. CDR1 and CDR2 from the germline V gene are SNHLY and FYNNEI. This CDR3 has 14 residues. J gave up 3 bases and V 7 bases, and 7 bases lay outside the gene matches. TCRdb ran MiXCR on the 5' RACE reads and lists one entry per CDR3 protein. The sample yields approximately 430,000 distinct CDR3 sequences, about 25% seen once. This clonotype was counted at least ten times. Sequenced input: PBMCs or a T cell subset sorted from them (not recorded which). The receptor comes from an adult woman who had mild COVID-19 (a few samples of this study predate the infection). Cell type and time point are not known. This sequence joins TRBV2 and TRBJ2-5; 8 positions agree with TRBD2. This CDR3 is CASTQAGAEETQYF. The DNA of the CDR3 is TGTGCCAGCACTCAAGCGGGGGCCGAAGAGACCCAGTACTTC.